One and the same sample provided the 8 T cell receptor gamma chains below, sequenced in a study of gamma-delta T cells after stem cell transplantation. TCRdb called clones from the RT-PCR reads again using CATT. Counted here are 300 to 450 gamma-chain clones, roughly 46% occurring once; the ten biggest clones make up approximately 30%. Sequencing was carried out using gamma-delta T cells. The receptors come from a human donor. It is not recorded whose cells these are; they may come from a transplant donor.

On this clone itself: Possible read error: a much larger clone is one base away. Because the CDR3's place on the DNA is in doubt, the DNA is left out and the CDR3 is given as listed by TCRdb. No call exists for the J gene, whereas the V gene is TRGV2. The CDR3 length equals 34 residues, ends included. Looked up from germline, CDR1 is EGSNGY and CDR2 is YDSYNSKV. CDR3 residues: CAAWDGPLFIIIRNSLAVEQHLLSQVSIGRIQHF.

As regards this clone: This is likely an artifact of a read error, given a far larger clone one base away. The J gene is TRGJP, the V gene TRGV9. Here the J gene was assigned by germline matching of the DNA, as TCRdb has none. CDR1 is GITISATS and CDR2 is ISYDGTV in the germline V gene (reference sequence). The CDR3 contains 19 residues. CDR3: CALCEVYTLQELGKKIKVF. The CDR3 bases are TGTGCCTTGTGTGAGGTCTATACCCTTCAAGAGTTGGGCAAAAAAATCAAGGTATTT.

This clone is categorized as large. The same CDR3 is also encoded by other DNA sequences in this sample. The chain uses TRGV9 and TRGJP. As TCRdb names no J gene, one was assigned here on the basis of a DNA match to germline. With V trimmed by 2 bases and J by 3 bases, 1 base remained unmatched. CDR1 is GITISATS and CDR2 is ISYDGTV in the germline V gene (reference sequence). The CDR3 covers 16 residues. Here the CDR3 reads CALWEEQELGKKIKVF. The DNA of the CDR3 is TGTGCCTTGTGGGAGGAGCAAGAGTTGGGCAAAAAAATCAAGGTATTT.

Note on this clone: A read error likely explains this, since a far larger clone differs by one base. The V and J genes are TRGV3 and TRGJ1 or TRGJ2. The J gene, missing from TCRdb, was assigned here through DNA to germline matching. The germline V gene has CDR1 VTNTFY and CDR2 YDVSTARD (reference sequence). This CDR3 comprises 13 residues. The V gene end was trimmed by 0 bases and the J gene end by 6 bases; junction bases not matched to a gene: 5. The CDR3 region is CATWDRSCYKKLF. The DNA of the CDR3 is TGTGCCACCTGGGACAGGTCTTGTTATAAGAAACTCTTT.

To note about this clone: A much larger clone lies one base from this, so it may be a read error. The CDR3: CALWGVRELGKKIKVF. The CDR3 DNA follows: TGTGCCTTGTGGGGGGTGAGGGAGTTGGGCAAAAAAATCAAGGTATTT. The chain joins TRGV9 to TRGJP. Assignment of the J gene here rests on matching the DNA to germline, because TCRdb gives none. The CDR3 loop spans 16 amino acids. The germline V gene has CDR1 GITISATS and CDR2 ISYDGTV (reference sequence).

This clone is termed large. Other DNA sequences within the sample encode an identical CDR3. V is TRGV9 and J is TRGJP. The J gene was missing in TCRdb and was found by matching the end of the DNA to germline. Germline loops: CDR1 GITISATS, CDR2 ISYDGTV (reference sequence). Trimming took 3 bases from V and 4 from J; bases not matched to a gene: 0. There are 15 residues in the CDR3. The CDR3 reads CALWEQELGKKIKVF. As DNA, the CDR3 is TGTGCCTTGTGGGAGCAAGAGTTGGGCAAAAAAATCAAGGTATTT.

With respect to this clone: This may be a read error, as it is one base from a much larger clone. This chain uses TRGV8 with TRGJ1 or TRGJ2. Assignment of the J gene here rests on matching the DNA to germline, because TCRdb gives none. The CDR3 runs to 10 residues. Germline loops: CDR1 VENAVY, CDR2 YDSYNSRV. The CDR3 coding sequence is TGTGCCATCTGGGATTATAAGAAACTCTTT. The encoded protein is CAIWDYKKLF.

In its sample, this clone ranks as large. The V and J genes are TRGV8 and TRGJ1 or TRGJ2. TCRdb gives no J gene; it was assigned here by matching the DNA to germline. There are 11 residues in the CDR3. Trimming took 5 bases from V and 9 from J; bases not matched to a gene: 7. Germline loops: CDR1 VENAVY, CDR2 YDSYNSRV. CDR3 protein: CATWVGSKKLF. In DNA, the CDR3 is TGTGCCACCTGGGTTGGATCTAAGAAACTCTTT.